The clone carrying this T cell receptor beta chain was recorded once. CDR1 and CDR2 from the germline V gene are SGHTA and FQGNSA. The V end lost 5 bases, the J end lost 0 bases, and 7 bases lay between the germline ends. This CDR3 has 13 residues. CD4+ T cells from unexposed donors were obtained before the COVID-19 pandemic (2011-2018). The entry originates in a study of CD4 T cells in relation to SARS-CoV-2 and coronaviruses. Study information: The HLA restriction of the shared crossreactive spike epitopes was mapped.

Here immunoSEQ multiplex PCR was the method, and the copy in TCRdb shows in-frame clones only, minus some. This sample has about 68,000 clones; just over 90% occur once, and the top ten carry 0.2% to 0.25%. The clonotype originates from a human donor in good health. The sequencing sample was made of naive CD4+ T cells from PBMCs. Stated subset: naive CD4+ T cells isolated by negative enrichment. This chain uses TRBV7-2 with TRBJ1-2; the D is unclear. This chain's CDR3 is CASSRTSNYGYTF. The CDR3 coding sequence is TGTGCCAGCAGCCGAACCTCTAACTATGGCTACACCTTC.